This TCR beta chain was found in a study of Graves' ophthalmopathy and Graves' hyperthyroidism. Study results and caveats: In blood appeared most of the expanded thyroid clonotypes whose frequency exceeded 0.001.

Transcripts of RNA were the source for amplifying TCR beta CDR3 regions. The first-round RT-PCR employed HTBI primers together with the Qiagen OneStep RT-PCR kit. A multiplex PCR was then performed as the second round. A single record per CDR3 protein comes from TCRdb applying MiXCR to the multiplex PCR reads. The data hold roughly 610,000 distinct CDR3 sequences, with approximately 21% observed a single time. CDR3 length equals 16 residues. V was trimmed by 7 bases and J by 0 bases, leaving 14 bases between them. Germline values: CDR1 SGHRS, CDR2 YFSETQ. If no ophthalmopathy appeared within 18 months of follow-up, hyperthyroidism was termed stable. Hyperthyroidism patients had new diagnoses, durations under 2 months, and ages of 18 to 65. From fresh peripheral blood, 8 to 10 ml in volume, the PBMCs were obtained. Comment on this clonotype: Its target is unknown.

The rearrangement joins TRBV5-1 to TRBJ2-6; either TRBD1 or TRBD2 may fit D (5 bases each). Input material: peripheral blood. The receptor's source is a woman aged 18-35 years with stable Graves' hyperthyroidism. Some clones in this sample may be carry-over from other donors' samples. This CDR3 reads CASRGLPYSGANVLTF. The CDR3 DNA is TGCGCCAGCCGGGGCCTTCCATACTCTGGGGCCAACGTCCTGACTTTC.